This is a list of T cell receptor beta chains from one sample in a study of blood T cell repertoires in COVID-19. The table came from immunoSEQ multiplex PCR; TCRdb's copy has only in-frame clones and leaves some out. Of 250,000 or so clones listed, approximately 90% are singletons. Sequences were obtained from PBMCs or T cells enriched from blood (not recorded which). These receptors were collected from a man between 40 and 49 years old who had been exposed to COVID-19. Both conserved end residues are part of each CDR3. Fields, in order: V gene, J gene, clone size, D gene, CDR3 protein, CDR3 DNA. The D gene is left open where the match is weak. Where a row states a size, it is once, few, many or the class of an expanded clone; other rows omit it.

V: TRBV15; J: TRBJ1-1; size: NA; D: TRBD1; CDR3: CATSINRGWTEAFF; DNA: TGTGCCACCAGCATTAACAGGGGCTGGACTGAAGCTTTCTTT
V: TRBV9; J: TRBJ2-1; size: NA; D: NA; CDR3: CASSLSGDYNEQFF; DNA: TGTGCCAGCAGTTTGAGCGGAGATTACAATGAGCAGTTCTTC
V: TRBV28; J: TRBJ1-3; size: NA; D: NA; CDR3: CASSSPDSLGNTIYF; DNA: TGTGCCAGCAGTAGCCCGGACAGCCTGGGAAACACCATATATTTT
V: TRBV5-8; J: TRBJ1-6; size: NA; D: TRBD1; CDR3: CASSRQGQGYSPLHF; DNA: TGTGCCAGCAGCCGCCAAGGACAGGGATATTCACCCCTCCACTTT
V: TRBV10-3; J: TRBJ1-1; size: NA; D: TRBD1; CDR3: CAIRTGREGNTEAFF; DNA: TGTGCCATCAGGACAGGGAGAGAGGGGAACACTGAAGCTTTCTTT
V: TRBV2; J: TRBJ2-2; size: NA; D: TRBD2; CDR3: CASMPGLAGGGGELFF; DNA: TGTGCCAGCATGCCGGGACTAGCGGGAGGGGGCGGGGAGCTGTTTTTT
V: TRBV18; J: TRBJ2-2; size: NA; D: NA; CDR3: CASSQTNTGELFF; DNA: TGTGCCAGCTCCCAGACGAACACCGGGGAGCTGTTTTTT
V: TRBV28; J: TRBJ1-2; size: NA; D: NA; CDR3: CASRSENYGYTF; DNA: TGTGCCAGCAGGTCAGAAAACTATGGCTACACCTTC
V: TRBV28; J: TRBJ2-3; size: NA; D: TRBD1; CDR3: CASQGGQGPDTQYF; DNA: TGTGCCAGCCAGGGGGGACAGGGCCCAGATACGCAGTATTTT
V: TRBV5-6; J: TRBJ2-5; size: NA; D: NA; CDR3: CASDSHMEAETQYF; DNA: TGTGCCAGCGACTCGCACATGGAGGCAGAGACCCAGTACTTC
V: TRBV12-3/TRBV12-4; J: TRBJ2-5; size: NA; D: NA; CDR3: CASSLGLQETQYF; DNA: TGTGCCAGCAGTTTAGGGCTCCAAGAGACCCAGTACTTC
V: TRBV4-1; J: TRBJ2-1; size: NA; D: NA; CDR3: CAGIIQLRLPYNEQFF; DNA: TGCGCCGGCATTATACAACTACGCCTGCCCTACAATGAGCAGTTCTTC
V: TRBV5-1; J: TRBJ2-7; size: NA; D: NA; CDR3: CASSLAGGGHEQYF; DNA: TGCGCCAGCAGCTTGGCTGGGGGGGGCCACGAGCAGTACTTC
V: TRBV5-4; J: TRBJ2-7; size: NA; D: NA; CDR3: CASSLGQVPYEQYF; DNA: TGTGCCAGCAGCTTGGGACAGGTCCCCTACGAGCAGTACTTC
V: TRBV6-1; J: TRBJ2-1; size: NA; D: TRBD2; CDR3: CASSDILAGYNEQFF; DNA: TGTGCCAGCAGTGATATACTAGCGGGATACAATGAGCAGTTCTTC
V: TRBV30; J: TRBJ1-3; size: NA; D: NA; CDR3: CAWSERGLISGNTIYF; DNA: TGTGCCTGGAGTGAAAGGGGTTTGATCTCTGGAAACACCATATATTTT
V: TRBV19; J: TRBJ1-1; size: NA; D: NA; CDR3: CASSIGLATEAFF; DNA: TGTGCCAGTAGTATAGGATTAGCTACTGAAGCTTTCTTT
V: TRBV27; J: TRBJ1-4; size: once; D: NA; CDR3: CASSKQGATNEKLFF; DNA: TGTGCCAGCAGTAAACAGGGTGCAACTAATGAAAAACTGTTTTTT
V: TRBV24-1; J: TRBJ1-2; size: NA; D: TRBD1; CDR3: CATSDSGEGGFYGYTF; DNA: TGTGCCACCAGTGATTCGGGGGAAGGGGGCTTCTATGGCTACACCTTC
V: TRBV27; J: TRBJ2-1; size: once; D: NA; CDR3: CASSFSDSRSSYNEQFF; DNA: TGTGCCAGCAGTTTCTCAGACTCGCGGAGCTCCTACAATGAGCAGTTCTTC
V: TRBV7-9; J: TRBJ1-1; size: once; D: NA; CDR3: CASSLVLSGGNTEAFF; DNA: TGTGCCAGCAGCTTAGTTCTTTCAGGTGGGAACACTGAAGCTTTCTTT
V: TRBV5-5; J: TRBJ2-5; size: few; D: TRBD2; CDR3: CASSLYSGRGEETQYF; DNA: TGTGCCAGCAGCTTGTATAGCGGGAGGGGGGAAGAGACCCAGTACTTC
V: TRBV21-1; J: TRBJ1-6; size: NA; D: NA; CDR3: CASSKARSPLHF; DNA: TGTGCCAGCAGCAAAGCGCGGTCACCCCTCCACTTT